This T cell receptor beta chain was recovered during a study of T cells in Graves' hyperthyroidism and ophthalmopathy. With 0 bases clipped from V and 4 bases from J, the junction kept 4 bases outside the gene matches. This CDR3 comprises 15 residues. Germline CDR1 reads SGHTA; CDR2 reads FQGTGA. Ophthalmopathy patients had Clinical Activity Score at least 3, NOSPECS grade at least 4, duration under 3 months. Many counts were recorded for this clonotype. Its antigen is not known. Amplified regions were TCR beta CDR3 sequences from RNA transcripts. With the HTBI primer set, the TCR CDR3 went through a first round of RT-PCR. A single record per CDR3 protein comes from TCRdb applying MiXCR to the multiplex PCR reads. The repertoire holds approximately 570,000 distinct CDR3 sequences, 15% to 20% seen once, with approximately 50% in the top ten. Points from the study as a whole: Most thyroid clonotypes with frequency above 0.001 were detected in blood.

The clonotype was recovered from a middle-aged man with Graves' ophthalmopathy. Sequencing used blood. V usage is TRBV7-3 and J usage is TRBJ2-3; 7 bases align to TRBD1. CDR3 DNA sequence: TGTGCCAGCAGCTTAACAGGGGGCCCAGCAGATACGCAGTATTTT. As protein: CASSLTGGPADTQYF.